This entry features one TCR beta chain sequence. The data were taken from a study of PD-L1 blockade in urothelial cancer. CDR3 size: 17 residues. Clones were sequenced by immunoSEQ multiplex PCR, and TCRdb holds only the in-frame ones, with some missing. The table lists about 110,000 clones, roughly 84% of them singletons. The source of this sequence is a man aged 50 to 60 with urothelial cancer. The chain employs TRBV21-1 and TRBJ2-7; the table assigns TRBD2, which was not confirmed against the DNA. TRBV21-1 is marked as a pseudogene. The source material was PBMCs, sampled around atezolizumab (anti-PD-L1) treatment. The CDR3 sequence: CASSKVGGGRTSYEQYF. The CDR3 coding sequence is TGTGCCAGCAGCAAAGTAGGCGGGGGGAGGACCTCCTACGAGCAGTACTTC.